The clone carrying this TCR beta chain was counted a single time. As yet, its antigen is unknown. The data derive from a study of shared clonotypes between healthy human individuals. General study results and limits: Naive subsets, compared against memory subsets, generally had larger estimated richness values. Tissues were not sampled, only blood, and their repertoires likely differ. Rarefaction demonstrated incomplete sorted-subset sequencing despite large depth.

Produced via immunoSEQ multiplex PCR; TCRdb's table is partial and in-frame only. The top ten clones hold about 0.45% of a sample with about 1.5 million clones, around 98% of them seen once. Negatively enriched CD4+ T cells were divided by CD45RA into naive and memory. Losses at the gene ends were 4 bases for V and 4 bases for J; bases not matched to a gene: 2. CDR3 length equals 14 residues. Germline assignment: CDR1 MRHNA and CDR2 SNTAGT. The receptor was isolated from a man aged 25-40 years in good health. Sequenced: naive CD4+ T cells sorted from blood. As for subset: CD45RA+ positively selected. The chain has TRBV6-4 and TRBJ2-2; 8 bases match TRBD1. CDR3 sequence: CASSGQGTTGELFF. CDR3 sequence (DNA): TGTGCCAGCAGTGGACAGGGGACCACCGGGGAGCTGTTTTTT.